The present T cell receptor (beta chain) was sequenced within a study of T cell repertoires in ileal Crohn's disease. Background on the study: Postoperative therapy was given to about half: 11 thiopurines, around 17 anti-TNF agents. Biopsies of inflamed ileum from the surgical specimen form M0 samples.

In this sample, this clone turned up once. The antigen is unknown. Noted time point: inflamed ileum from the surgical specimen. TCRdb keeps only in-frame clones here, not all; method: immunoSEQ multiplex PCR. The sample has about 11,000 clones, 87% seen once. Notes on the study in general: All patients with clonality above 26.8% had endoscopic recurrence.

Sequenced sample: ileal tissue. This receptor was obtained from an adult with Crohn's disease.

The DNA of the CDR3 is TGTGCCAGCAGTGGGTGGGGGTCGAACACCGGGGAGCTGTTTTTT. This gives the protein CASSGWGSNTGELFF. The chain uses TRBV25-1 and TRBJ2-2, with D perhaps matching TRBD1 or TRBD2 (5 bases each). The length of the CDR3 is 15 residues. The V end was cut by 4 bases, the J end by 0 bases, with 9 bases between. The germline V gene encodes CDR1 MGHDK and CDR2 SYGVNS. The variable domain in full, with the rest retrieved from reference TRBV25-1 and TRBJ2-2, is EADIYQTPRYLVIGTGKKITLECSQTMGHDKMYWYQQDPGMELHLIHYSYGVNSTEKGDLSSESTVSRIRTEHFPLTLESARPSHTSQYLCASSGWGSNTGELFFGEGSRLTVL.